This is a list of T cell receptor beta chains from one sample in a study of T-cell memory formation after mild COVID-19. One entry per CDR3 protein, called by TCRdb with MiXCR from the 5' RACE reads. Among around 310,000 distinct CDR3 sequences listed, roughly 15% were seen once. Sequencing input: PBMCs or a T cell subset sorted from them (not recorded which). These receptor sequences come from a man aged 18-30 years who had mild COVID-19 (a few samples of this study predate the infection). Cell type and time point are not known. CDR3s include the opening cysteine and the closing phenylalanine or tryptophan. Fields, in order: D gene, V gene, clone size, J gene, CDR3 DNA, CDR3 protein. A D gene is named only where the DNA matches it firmly. Only part of the rows carry a size: once, few, many, or a class if the clone is expanded.

d_call: -; v_call: TRBV27; clone_size: -; j_call: TRBJ1-6; cdr3_nt: TGTGCCAGCAGCTGGGGGCGGAATTCACCCCTCCACTTT; cdr3_aa: CASSWGRNSPLHF
d_call: TRBD1; v_call: TRBV4-2; clone_size: many; j_call: TRBJ1-5; cdr3_nt: TGTGCCAGCAGCCAAGATCTGCAGGGGGCTTATCAGCCCCAGCATTTT; cdr3_aa: CASSQDLQGAYQPQHF
d_call: -; v_call: TRBV10-3; clone_size: -; j_call: TRBJ2-7; cdr3_nt: TGTGCCATCAGTGAGAAACAGAGCTCCTACGAGCAGTACTTC; cdr3_aa: CAISEKQSSYEQYF
d_call: -; v_call: TRBV27; clone_size: -; j_call: TRBJ1-5; cdr3_nt: TGTGCCAGCAGTTTGGCGATGTTTGATCAGCCCCAGCATTTT; cdr3_aa: CASSLAMFDQPQHF
d_call: -; v_call: TRBV5-1; clone_size: few; j_call: TRBJ2-7; cdr3_nt: TGCGCCAGCAGCCAGGGAGAGGGACGGACCTACGAGCAGTACTTC; cdr3_aa: CASSQGEGRTYEQYF
d_call: TRBD1; v_call: TRBV6-1; clone_size: many; j_call: TRBJ2-5; cdr3_nt: TGTGCCAGCAGCCGACAGGGGGTAGAGACCCAGTACTTC; cdr3_aa: CASSRQGVETQYF
d_call: -; v_call: TRBV3-1; clone_size: many; j_call: TRBJ2-7; cdr3_nt: TGTGCCAGCAGCCAAGAACTGTTGTTCGAGCAGTACTTC; cdr3_aa: CASSQELLFEQYF
d_call: -; v_call: TRBV4-1; clone_size: few; j_call: TRBJ2-5; cdr3_nt: TGCGCCAGCAGCCAAAGGGTTACAGTACCCCAAGAGACCCAGTACTTC; cdr3_aa: CASSQRVTVPQETQYF
d_call: TRBD2; v_call: TRBV5-1; clone_size: few; j_call: TRBJ2-7; cdr3_nt: TGCGCCAGCAGCTTGGAAGCGGGGAGTTCTCTTCCGGAGCAGTACTTC; cdr3_aa: CASSLEAGSSLPEQYF
d_call: -; v_call: TRBV9; clone_size: few; j_call: TRBJ2-3; cdr3_nt: TGTGCCAGCAGCGTAGCTCTCCCACGCACAGATACGCAGTATTTT; cdr3_aa: CASSVALPRTDTQYF
d_call: -; v_call: TRBV7-7; clone_size: -; j_call: TRBJ2-5; cdr3_nt: TGTGCTAGCTCCCGAGTGGCCCAAGAGACCCAGTACTTC; cdr3_aa: CASSRVAQETQYF
d_call: -; v_call: TRBV6-5; clone_size: -; j_call: TRBJ1-2; cdr3_nt: TGTGCCAGCAGTTACTCCCGGACAGTAGAGGGCTATGGCTACACCTTC; cdr3_aa: CASSYSRTVEGYGYTF
d_call: -; v_call: TRBV4-3; clone_size: few; j_call: TRBJ2-5; cdr3_nt: TGCGCCAGCAGCCAAATCCACCTTGAGACCCAGTACTTC; cdr3_aa: CASSQIHLETQYF
d_call: -; v_call: TRBV4-3; clone_size: few; j_call: TRBJ1-4; cdr3_nt: TGCGCCAGCAGCCAAGAAATGTATGGAAAACTGTTTTTT; cdr3_aa: CASSQEMYGKLFF
d_call: -; v_call: TRBV6-5; clone_size: -; j_call: TRBJ1-2; cdr3_nt: TGTGCCAGCAGTACCCGGGGGGTACATGGCTACACCTTC; cdr3_aa: CASSTRGVHGYTF
d_call: -; v_call: TRBV20-1; clone_size: few; j_call: TRBJ1-5; cdr3_nt: TGCAGTGCTAGAGATCCGGGACGTCGGAATCAGCCCCAGCATTTT; cdr3_aa: CSARDPGRRNQPQHF
d_call: -; v_call: TRBV20-1; clone_size: few; j_call: TRBJ1-4; cdr3_nt: TGCAGTGCTATAGAAGGGATGAGTGAAAAACTGTTTTTT; cdr3_aa: CSAIEGMSEKLFF
d_call: -; v_call: TRBV6-5; clone_size: -; j_call: TRBJ2-2; cdr3_nt: TGTGCCAGCAGTTATGGGGGGTCCCCCAACACCGGGGAGCTGTTTTTT; cdr3_aa: CASSYGGSPNTGELFF
d_call: TRBD1; v_call: TRBV7-3; clone_size: -; j_call: TRBJ2-7; cdr3_nt: TGTGCCAGCAGCGTGGACAGGGGCGGCGAGCAGTACTTC; cdr3_aa: CASSVDRGGEQYF
d_call: -; v_call: TRBV7-2; clone_size: -; j_call: TRBJ2-3; cdr3_nt: TGTGCCAGCAGCTTAGTCGGGCGGGGACGCACAGATACGCAGTATTTT; cdr3_aa: CASSLVGRGRTDTQYF
d_call: -; v_call: TRBV4-2; clone_size: few; j_call: TRBJ2-7; cdr3_nt: TGTGCCAGCAGCCAGGGGCTGGGTGGGGATTCTACTATCAAGCAGTACTTC; cdr3_aa: CASSQGLGGDSTIKQYF
d_call: TRBD1; v_call: TRBV2; clone_size: few; j_call: TRBJ2-6; cdr3_nt: TGTGCCAGCGGGGACAGCCTGAGCTCTGGGGCCAACGTCCTGACTTTC; cdr3_aa: CASGDSLSSGANVLTF
d_call: TRBD1; v_call: TRBV6-5; clone_size: -; j_call: TRBJ2-3; cdr3_nt: TGTGCCAGCAGTGCAGGACAGGGTACGGATACGCAGTATTTT; cdr3_aa: CASSAGQGTDTQYF
d_call: -; v_call: TRBV6-6; clone_size: -; j_call: TRBJ1-1; cdr3_nt: TGTGCCAGCAGTTATTGGGGAGAGGTCGGCACTGAAGCTTTCTTT; cdr3_aa: CASSYWGEVGTEAFF
d_call: TRBD2; v_call: TRBV7-3; clone_size: few; j_call: TRBJ2-1; cdr3_nt: TGTGCCAGCAGCGCACATAGCGGGGGAGCTTACAATGAGCAGTTCTTC; cdr3_aa: CASSAHSGGAYNEQFF
d_call: TRBD1; v_call: TRBV2; clone_size: few; j_call: TRBJ1-1; cdr3_nt: TGTGCCAGCAGTGACAGGTTAGATGACAGGGGATACACTGAAGCTTTCTTT; cdr3_aa: CASSDRLDDRGYTEAFF
d_call: -; v_call: TRBV5-1; clone_size: -; j_call: TRBJ2-5; cdr3_nt: TGCGCCAGCAGCCGTGTTACCAGGGGTCAAGAGACCCAGTACTTC; cdr3_aa: CASSRVTRGQETQYF
d_call: -; v_call: TRBV5-6; clone_size: -; j_call: TRBJ2-5; cdr3_nt: TGTGCCAGCAGCGCCCCCGCGGGCTCCCCAGCAGAGACCCAGTACTTC; cdr3_aa: CASSAPAGSPAETQYF
d_call: TRBD2; v_call: TRBV9; clone_size: -; j_call: TRBJ2-3; cdr3_nt: TGTGCCAGCAGCGTAGTTGATAGCGGGGGGGTCACAGATACGCAGTATTTT; cdr3_aa: CASSVVDSGGVTDTQYF
d_call: -; v_call: TRBV4-3; clone_size: -; j_call: TRBJ2-3; cdr3_nt: TGCGCCAGCAGCCAAGAGTCATCGGGGGCGAGTACGCAGTATTTT; cdr3_aa: CASSQESSGASTQYF
d_call: -; v_call: TRBV12-3/TRBV12-4; clone_size: -; j_call: TRBJ1-5; cdr3_nt: TGTGCCAGCAGTTTGTCGGATGGCTCTAATCAGCCCCAGCATTTT; cdr3_aa: CASSLSDGSNQPQHF
d_call: TRBD2; v_call: TRBV6-4; clone_size: -; j_call: TRBJ2-3; cdr3_nt: TGTGCCAGCAGTGCCACTAGCGGGGGGGCCTTAGATACGCAGTATTTT; cdr3_aa: CASSATSGGALDTQYF
d_call: TRBD1; v_call: TRBV6-5; clone_size: -; j_call: TRBJ1-6; cdr3_nt: TGTGCCAGCAGTTACCGAGGGACAGGTTATAATTCACCCCTCCACTTT; cdr3_aa: CASSYRGTGYNSPLHF
d_call: -; v_call: TRBV27; clone_size: -; j_call: TRBJ1-2; cdr3_nt: TGTGCCAGCAGTGAGGGCCCGTCGTTCGCAGCGTATGGCTACACCTTC; cdr3_aa: CASSEGPSFAAYGYTF
d_call: -; v_call: TRBV6-5; clone_size: -; j_call: TRBJ1-3; cdr3_nt: TGTGCCAGCAGTCCAAGTTTGGGGGAGAACACCATATATTTT; cdr3_aa: CASSPSLGENTIYF
d_call: -; v_call: TRBV30; clone_size: few; j_call: TRBJ1-4; cdr3_nt: TGTGCCTGGAGTGGCGGACGGTGGTCGGAAAAACTGTTTTTT; cdr3_aa: CAWSGGRWSEKLFF
d_call: -; v_call: TRBV21-1; clone_size: few; j_call: TRBJ1-4; cdr3_nt: TGTGCCAGCAGCAAAGAGGGCAGGCAGGAGTCTAATGAAAAACTGTTTTTT; cdr3_aa: CASSKEGRQESNEKLFF
d_call: -; v_call: TRBV5-1; clone_size: -; j_call: TRBJ1-6; cdr3_nt: TGCGCCAGCAGCCTGGGACGTGGCAATTCACCCCTCCACTTT; cdr3_aa: CASSLGRGNSPLHF
d_call: -; v_call: TRBV5-1; clone_size: -; j_call: TRBJ1-1; cdr3_nt: TGCGCCAGCAGCTTGGTTGGGACAAAGACTGAAGCTTTCTTT; cdr3_aa: CASSLVGTKTEAFF
d_call: -; v_call: TRBV7-2; clone_size: -; j_call: TRBJ2-7; cdr3_nt: TGTGCCAGCAGCTTGGGGACGGGGCGCCTCGAGCAGTACTTC; cdr3_aa: CASSLGTGRLEQYF
d_call: TRBD2; v_call: TRBV20-1; clone_size: many; j_call: TRBJ2-2; cdr3_nt: TGCAGTGCTAGGGGGTCGGGGGGGCGCGCCACCGGGGAGCTGTTTTTT; cdr3_aa: CSARGSGGRATGELFF
d_call: -; v_call: TRBV29-1; clone_size: -; j_call: TRBJ2-1; cdr3_nt: TGCAGCGTTGCTGGCATAAATGGGGGAAATGAGCAGTTCTTC; cdr3_aa: CSVAGINGGNEQFF
d_call: TRBD1; v_call: TRBV29-1; clone_size: -; j_call: TRBJ1-2; cdr3_nt: TGCAGCGCAAGACAGGGCGTCTATGGCTACACCTTC; cdr3_aa: CSARQGVYGYTF
d_call: TRBD2; v_call: TRBV5-1; clone_size: -; j_call: TRBJ2-7; cdr3_nt: TGCGCCAGCAGCTTGGGAGGATGGGGACTAGCGGGTTACGAGCAGTACTTC; cdr3_aa: CASSLGGWGLAGYEQYF
d_call: -; v_call: TRBV20-1; clone_size: -; j_call: TRBJ1-4; cdr3_nt: TGCAGTGCTAGGGGACCATGGGAACTGTTTTTT; cdr3_aa: CSARGPWELFF
d_call: -; v_call: TRBV6-2/TRBV6-3; clone_size: many; j_call: TRBJ2-3; cdr3_nt: TGTGCCAGCACTCTACCCTCAAGGGATACGCAGTATTTT; cdr3_aa: CASTLPSRDTQYF
d_call: -; v_call: TRBV4-1; clone_size: -; j_call: TRBJ1-4; cdr3_nt: TGCGCCAGCAGCCAAACCGGGAGTAATGAAAAACTGTTTTTT; cdr3_aa: CASSQTGSNEKLFF
d_call: -; v_call: TRBV29-1; clone_size: few; j_call: TRBJ2-1; cdr3_nt: TGCAGCGTTGCTGAGCGAGGCAATGAGCAGTTCTTC; cdr3_aa: CSVAERGNEQFF
d_call: TRBD2; v_call: TRBV12-3/TRBV12-4; clone_size: few; j_call: TRBJ2-2; cdr3_nt: TGTGCCAGCAGTTTCCTAGCGGCCGGGGAGCTGTTTTTT; cdr3_aa: CASSFLAAGELFF
d_call: -; v_call: TRBV6-2/TRBV6-3; clone_size: few; j_call: TRBJ2-5; cdr3_nt: TGTGCCAGCAGTTACGGGCAAGAGACCCAGTACTTC; cdr3_aa: CASSYGQETQYF